A selection of T cell receptor beta chains follows, all from one sample in a study of response to subunit inactivated influenza vaccine. TCRdb reanalysed the RT-PCR reads using MiXCR and keeps one entry per CDR3 protein. This table has hundreds of thousands of distinct CDR3 sequences, around 10% appearing once. These data also featured in a second study, about T cells expressing NK-cell markers.

Sequenced here: PBMCs from blood, sampled on the day of vaccination. The receptor source for this set is a man over 45 who received an inactivated influenza vaccine. CDR3s leave out the opening cysteine and the closing phenylalanine or tryptophan. Clone size is given for some rows only: seen once, a few or many times, or a class if the clone is expanded.

>NA|TRBJ2-4|TRBV20-1|12
SAPMDSPKNIQY
>NA|TRBJ2-7|TRBV12-3/TRBV12-4|14
ASSLGLWQAPYEQY
>many|TRBJ2-3|TRBV27|13
ASMGKGFTADTQY
>NA|TRBJ2-1|TRBV28|13
ASSLGGRTGHEQF
>NA|TRBJ2-1|TRBV5-6|13
ASSWRISSYNEQF
>many|TRBJ2-5|TRBV3-1|12
ASSSGGGQETQY
>many|TRBJ2-2|TRBV10-3|11
AISAGDTGELF
>many|TRBJ1-4|TRBV2|13
ASSESGSGAEKLF
>NA|TRBJ2-7|TRBV5-4|13
ASSPATGNPYEQY
>NA|TRBJ1-1|TRBV5-1|11
ASRVQRDTEAF
>NA|TRBJ2-3|TRBV7-9|14
ASSLWYADSTDTQY
>few|TRBJ1-1|TRBV19|12
ASTNPGRGTEAF
>few|TRBJ2-2|TRBV7-2|13
ASSPRLSNTGELF